This record covers a single T cell receptor (beta chain). Its antigen is currently unknown. This entry comes from a study of shared clonotypes between healthy human individuals. The study's findings and limits: Despite large depth, sorted-subset datasets appeared incompletely sequenced. Sequencing depth was expected to affect clonotype sharing among donors. Memory subsets generally showed lower estimated richness than naive subsets.

Once extracted for a subset, genomic DNA was divided evenly among several immunoSEQ plates. TCRdb's copy holds only in-frame clones and misses some; the assay was immunoSEQ multiplex PCR. The profile covers a few million clones, with 85% to 95% appearing a single time and under 2% taken by the ten largest. Germline V lookup: CDR1 MNHNY, CDR2 SVGAGI (reference sequence). The CDR3 extends over 14 amino acids. Terminally differentiated effector memory CD45RA+ cells were left out of the naive CD8 fraction, which was CD45RO-negative and positively selected for CCR7. This chain joins TRBV6-6 and TRBJ2-5; D gene ambiguous. TRBJ2-7 explains the end of the DNA better; the J call may be wrong. Sample: naive CD8+ T cells from PBMCs. The clonotype originates from a man younger than 35 in good health. Some clones in this sample may be carry-over from other donors' samples. The CDR3 loop is CASSYSEGPYEQYF. CDR3 bases: TGTGCCAGCAGTTACTCGGAAGGTCCCTACGAGCAGTACTTC.